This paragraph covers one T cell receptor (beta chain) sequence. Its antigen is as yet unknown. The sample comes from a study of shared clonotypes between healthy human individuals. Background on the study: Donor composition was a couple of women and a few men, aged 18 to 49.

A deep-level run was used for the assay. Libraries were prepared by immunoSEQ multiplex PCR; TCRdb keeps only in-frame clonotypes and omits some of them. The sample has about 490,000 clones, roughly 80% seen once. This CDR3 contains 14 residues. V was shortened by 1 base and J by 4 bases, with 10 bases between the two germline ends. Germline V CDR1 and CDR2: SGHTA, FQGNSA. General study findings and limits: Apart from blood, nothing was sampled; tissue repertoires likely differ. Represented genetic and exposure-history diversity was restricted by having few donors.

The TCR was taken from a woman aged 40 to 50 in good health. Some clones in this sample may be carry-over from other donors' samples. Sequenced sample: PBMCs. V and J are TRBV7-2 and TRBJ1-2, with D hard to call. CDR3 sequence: CASSLEYGIYGYTF. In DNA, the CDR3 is TGTGCCAGCAGCTTAGAGTACGGGATCTATGGCTACACCTTC.